This paragraph covers one T cell receptor (beta chain) sequence. What it binds is not known. PCR primers comprised 60 Vbeta and 13 Jbeta primers. This table comes from immunoSEQ multiplex PCR, and its TCRdb copy is limited to in-frame clones, with some not included. The sample lists just under 95,000 clones, 65% to 85% occurring once. The source of the sample is a study of cytomegalovirus exposure and HLA in healthy donors. Study-level results: In presence/absence analyses, roughly uniform sequencing depth across donors was assumed.

The specimen sequenced was PBMCs. The source is a girl between 2 and 10 years old in good health and CMV-seropositive.

This chain's CDR3 is CASALAGASYEQYF. CDR3 bases: TGTGCCAGCGCACTAGCGGGAGCTTCGTACGAGCAGTACTTC. The rearrangement links TRBV27 to TRBJ2-7, with TRBD2 matching 11 bases. The length of the CDR3 is 14 residues. Germline lookup yields CDR1 MNHEY and CDR2 SMNVEV (reference sequence). J lost 4 bases, V lost 8 bases, and 7 bases had no gene match.